The sequence of this TCR beta chain was determined in a study of cytomegalovirus exposure and HLA in healthy donors. V lost 4 bases and J lost 5, with 20 bases in between. This CDR3 contains 16 residues. Germline CDR1 is GTSNPN and CDR2 is SVGIG (reference sequence). Overall study findings and caveats: Later analysis revealed greater clonal expansion in HLA-associated TCR beta chains than in equally common others. A later analysis appeared to link common viral pathogens to several of the most significant clusters.

A multiplex PCR was run with 60 Vbeta primers and 13 Jbeta primers. Clones were sequenced by immunoSEQ multiplex PCR, and TCRdb holds only the in-frame ones, with some missing. This sample yields 140,000 to 150,000 clones, of which roughly 79% are seen a single time; 9% to 10% belongs to the top ten. As regards this clone: Its antigen is not known.

V and J are TRBV30 and TRBJ2-2, with a weak D call TRBD1 (6 bases). The sequence was collected from a woman aged 55-69 years in good health and CMV-seropositive. The sequenced material came from PBMCs. The CDR3 bases are TGTGCCTGGACCGGACCCGGGACATGGGGTACCGGGGAGCTGTTTTTT. Translating gives CAWTGPGTWGTGELFF.